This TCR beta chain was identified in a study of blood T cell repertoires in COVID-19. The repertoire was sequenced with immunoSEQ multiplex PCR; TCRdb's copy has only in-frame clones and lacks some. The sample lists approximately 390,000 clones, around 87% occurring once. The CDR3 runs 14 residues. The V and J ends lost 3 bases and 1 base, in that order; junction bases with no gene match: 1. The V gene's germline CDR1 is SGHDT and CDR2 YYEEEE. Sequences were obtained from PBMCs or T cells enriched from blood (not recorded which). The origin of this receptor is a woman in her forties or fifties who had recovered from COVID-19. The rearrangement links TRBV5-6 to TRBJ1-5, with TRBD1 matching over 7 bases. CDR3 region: CASSSGQSNQPQHF. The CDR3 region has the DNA TGTGCCAGCAGCTCGGGACAGAGCAATCAGCCCCAGCATTTT.